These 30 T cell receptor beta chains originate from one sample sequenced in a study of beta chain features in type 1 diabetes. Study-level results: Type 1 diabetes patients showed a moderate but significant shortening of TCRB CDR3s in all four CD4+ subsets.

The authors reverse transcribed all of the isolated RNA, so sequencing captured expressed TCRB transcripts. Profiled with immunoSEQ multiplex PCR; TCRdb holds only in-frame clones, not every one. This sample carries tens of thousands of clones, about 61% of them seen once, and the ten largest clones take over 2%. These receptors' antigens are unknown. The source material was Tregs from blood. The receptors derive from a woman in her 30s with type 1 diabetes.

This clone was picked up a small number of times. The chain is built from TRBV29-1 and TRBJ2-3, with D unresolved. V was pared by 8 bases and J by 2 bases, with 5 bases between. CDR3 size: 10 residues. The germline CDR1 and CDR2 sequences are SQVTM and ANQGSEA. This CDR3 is CSTYTDTQYF. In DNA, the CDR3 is TGCAGCACATACACAGATACGCAGTATTTT.

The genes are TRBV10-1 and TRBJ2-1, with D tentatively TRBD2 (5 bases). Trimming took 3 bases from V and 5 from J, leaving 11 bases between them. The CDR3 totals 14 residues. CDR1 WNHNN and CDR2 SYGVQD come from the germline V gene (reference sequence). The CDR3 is CASSESPGDNEQFF. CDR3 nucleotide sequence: TGCGCCAGCAGTGAATCGCCCGGGGACAATGAGCAGTTCTTC.

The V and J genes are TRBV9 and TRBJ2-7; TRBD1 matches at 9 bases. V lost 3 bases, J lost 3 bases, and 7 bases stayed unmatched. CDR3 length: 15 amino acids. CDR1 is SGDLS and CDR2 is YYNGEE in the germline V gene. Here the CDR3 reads CASSAAGTGRYEQYF. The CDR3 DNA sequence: TGTGCCAGCAGCGCTGCCGGGACAGGGCGCTACGAGCAGTACTTC.

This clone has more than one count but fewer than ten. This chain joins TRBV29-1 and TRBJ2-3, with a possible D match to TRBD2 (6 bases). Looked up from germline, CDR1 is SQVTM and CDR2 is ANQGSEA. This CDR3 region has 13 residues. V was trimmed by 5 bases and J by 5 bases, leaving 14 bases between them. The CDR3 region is CSVRGTVVDTQYF. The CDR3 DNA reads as TGCAGCGTTCGGGGGACGGTAGTAGATACGCAGTATTTT.

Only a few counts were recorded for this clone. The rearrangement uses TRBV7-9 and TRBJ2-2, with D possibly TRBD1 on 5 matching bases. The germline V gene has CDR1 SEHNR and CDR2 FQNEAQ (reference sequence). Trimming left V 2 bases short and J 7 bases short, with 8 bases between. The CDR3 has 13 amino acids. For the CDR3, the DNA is TGTGCCAGCAGCTTACCAGGGCTCGGGGAGCTGTTTTTT. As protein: CASSLPGLGELFF.

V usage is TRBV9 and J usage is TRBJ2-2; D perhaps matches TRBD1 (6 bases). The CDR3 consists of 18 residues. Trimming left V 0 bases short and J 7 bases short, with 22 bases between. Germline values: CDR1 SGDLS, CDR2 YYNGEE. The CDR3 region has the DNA TGTGCCAGCAGCGTAGATGCCGGGACGCCCCTGACAGGCGGGGAGCTGTTTTTT. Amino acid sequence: CASSVDAGTPLTGGELFF.

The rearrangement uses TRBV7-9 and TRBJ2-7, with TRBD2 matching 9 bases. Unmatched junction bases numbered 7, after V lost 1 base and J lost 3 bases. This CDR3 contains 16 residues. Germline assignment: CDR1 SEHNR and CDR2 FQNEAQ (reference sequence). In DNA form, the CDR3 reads TGTGCCAGCAGCTTAGGGGGCGGGAGGGCCGTCTACGAGCAGTACTTC. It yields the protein CASSLGGGRAVYEQYF.

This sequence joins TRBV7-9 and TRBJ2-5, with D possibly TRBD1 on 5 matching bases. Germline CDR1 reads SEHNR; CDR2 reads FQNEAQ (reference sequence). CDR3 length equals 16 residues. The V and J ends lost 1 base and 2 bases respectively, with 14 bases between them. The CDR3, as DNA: TGTGCCAGCAGCTTAGGATTTCCTGGACAACAAGAGACCCAGTACTTC. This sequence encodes CASSLGFPGQQETQYF.

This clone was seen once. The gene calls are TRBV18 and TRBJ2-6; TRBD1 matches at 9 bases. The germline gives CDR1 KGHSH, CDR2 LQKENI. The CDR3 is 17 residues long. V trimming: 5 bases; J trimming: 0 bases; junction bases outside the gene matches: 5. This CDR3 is CASSTGTGNSGANVLTF. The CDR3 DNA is TGTGCCAGCTCAACGGGGACAGGGAACTCTGGGGCCAACGTCCTGACTTTC.

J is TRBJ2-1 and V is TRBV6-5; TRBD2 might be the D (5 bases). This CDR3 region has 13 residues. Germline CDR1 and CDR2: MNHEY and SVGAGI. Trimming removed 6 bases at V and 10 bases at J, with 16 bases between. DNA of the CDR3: TGTGCCAGCAGACCTACGGGTGCGGGCGAGCAGTTCTTC. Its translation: CASRPTGAGEQFF.

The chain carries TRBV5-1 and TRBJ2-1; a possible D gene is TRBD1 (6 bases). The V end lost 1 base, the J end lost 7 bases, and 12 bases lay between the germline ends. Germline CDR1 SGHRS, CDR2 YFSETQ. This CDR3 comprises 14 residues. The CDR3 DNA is TGCGCCAGCAGCTTGTTACAGGGTTATAATGAGCAGTTCTTC. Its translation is CASSLLQGYNEQFF.

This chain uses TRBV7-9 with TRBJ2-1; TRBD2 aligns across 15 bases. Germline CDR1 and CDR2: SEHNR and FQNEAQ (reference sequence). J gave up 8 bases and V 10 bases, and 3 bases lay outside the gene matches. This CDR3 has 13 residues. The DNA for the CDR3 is TGTGCCACCGGACTAGCGGGAGGGGATGAGCAGTTCTTC. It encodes CATGLAGGDEQFF. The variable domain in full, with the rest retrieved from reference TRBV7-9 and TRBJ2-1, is DTGVSQNPRHKITKRGQNVTFRCDPISEHNRLYWYRQTLGQGPEFLTYFQNEAQLEKSRLLSDRFSAERPKGSFSTLEIQRTEQGDSAMYLCATGLAGGDEQFFGPGTRLTVL.

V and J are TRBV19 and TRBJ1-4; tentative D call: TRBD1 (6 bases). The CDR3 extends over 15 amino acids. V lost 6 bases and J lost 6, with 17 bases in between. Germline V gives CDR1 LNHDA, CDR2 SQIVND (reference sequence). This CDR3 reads CASRPRQVGDEKLFF. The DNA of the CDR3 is TGTGCCAGTAGACCCCGACAGGTGGGGGATGAAAAACTGTTTTTT. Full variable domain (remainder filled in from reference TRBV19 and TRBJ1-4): DGGITQSPKYLFRKEGQNVTLSCEQNLNHDAMYWYRQDPGQGLRLIYYSQIVNDFQKGDIAEGYSVSREKKESFPLTVTSAQKNPTAFYLCASRPRQVGDEKLFFGSGTQLSVL.

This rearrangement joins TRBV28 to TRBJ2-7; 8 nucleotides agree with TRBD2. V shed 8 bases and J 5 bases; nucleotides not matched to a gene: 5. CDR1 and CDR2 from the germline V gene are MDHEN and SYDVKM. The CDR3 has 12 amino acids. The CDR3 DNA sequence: TGTGCCAGCGGCCGGGGGGGGGACGAGCAGTACTTC. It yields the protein CASGRGGDEQYF.

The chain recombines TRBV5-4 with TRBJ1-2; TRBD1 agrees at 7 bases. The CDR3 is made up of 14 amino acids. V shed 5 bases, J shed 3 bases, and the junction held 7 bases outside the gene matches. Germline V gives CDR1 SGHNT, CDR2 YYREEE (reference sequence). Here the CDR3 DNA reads TGTGCCAGCAGATCACAGGGGAGGCACTATGGCTACACCTTC. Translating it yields CASRSQGRHYGYTF.

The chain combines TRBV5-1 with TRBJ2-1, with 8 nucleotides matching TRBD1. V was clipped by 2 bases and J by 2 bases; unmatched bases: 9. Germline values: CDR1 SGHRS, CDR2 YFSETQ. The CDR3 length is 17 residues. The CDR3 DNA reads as TGCGCCAGCAGCTTAAGTCCGGAACAGGGGGCCTACAATGAGCAGTTCTTC. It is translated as CASSLSPEQGAYNEQFF.

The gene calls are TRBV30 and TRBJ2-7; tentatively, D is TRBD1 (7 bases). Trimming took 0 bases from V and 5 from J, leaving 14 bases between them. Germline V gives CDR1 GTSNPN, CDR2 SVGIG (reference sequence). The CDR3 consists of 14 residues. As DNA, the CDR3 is TGTGCCTGGAGTGTAGTGGCCAGGGGGGACGAGCAGTACTTC. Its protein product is CAWSVVARGDEQYF. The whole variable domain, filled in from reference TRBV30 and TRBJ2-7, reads SQTIHQWPATLVQPVGSPLSLECTVEGTSNPNLYWYRQAAGRGLQLLFYSVGIGQISSEVPQNLSASRPQDRQFILSSKKLLLSDSGFYLCAWSVVARGDEQYFGPGTRLTVT.

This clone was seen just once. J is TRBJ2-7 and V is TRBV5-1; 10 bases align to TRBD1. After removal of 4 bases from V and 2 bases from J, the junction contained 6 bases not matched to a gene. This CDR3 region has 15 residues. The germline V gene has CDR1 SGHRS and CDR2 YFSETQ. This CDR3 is CASSVTGTGAYEQYF. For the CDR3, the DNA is TGCGCCAGCAGCGTGACCGGGACAGGGGCCTACGAGCAGTACTTC.

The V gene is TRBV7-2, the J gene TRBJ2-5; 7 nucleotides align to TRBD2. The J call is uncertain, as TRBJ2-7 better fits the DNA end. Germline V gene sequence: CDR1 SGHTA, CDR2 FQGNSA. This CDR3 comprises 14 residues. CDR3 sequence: CASSLEGGSYEQYF. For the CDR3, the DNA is TGTGCCAGCAGCTTAGAGGGAGGGTCCTACGAGCAGTACTTC.

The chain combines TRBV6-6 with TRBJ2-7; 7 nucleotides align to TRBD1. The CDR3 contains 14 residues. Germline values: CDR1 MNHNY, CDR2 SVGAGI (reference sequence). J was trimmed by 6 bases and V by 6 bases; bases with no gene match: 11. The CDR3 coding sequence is TGTGCCAGCAGCCTGACAGGGTCCTTCTCCGAGCAGTACTTC. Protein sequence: CASSLTGSFSEQYF.

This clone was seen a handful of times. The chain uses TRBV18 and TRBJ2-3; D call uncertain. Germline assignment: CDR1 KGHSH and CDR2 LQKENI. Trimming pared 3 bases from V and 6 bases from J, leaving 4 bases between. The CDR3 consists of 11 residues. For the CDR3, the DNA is TGTGCCAGCTCACCCTCCGATACGCAGTATTTT. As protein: CASSPSDTQYF.

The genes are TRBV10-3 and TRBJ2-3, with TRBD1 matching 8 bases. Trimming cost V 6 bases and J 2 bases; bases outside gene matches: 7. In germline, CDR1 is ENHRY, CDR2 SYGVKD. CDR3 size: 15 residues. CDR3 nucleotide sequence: TGTGCCATCAGCGGCGGACAGGGCCACACAGATACGCAGTATTTT. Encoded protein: CAISGGQGHTDTQYF.

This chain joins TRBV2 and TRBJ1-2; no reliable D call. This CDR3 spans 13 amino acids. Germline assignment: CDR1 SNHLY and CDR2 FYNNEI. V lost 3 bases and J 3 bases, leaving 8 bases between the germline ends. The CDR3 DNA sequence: TGTGCCAGCAGTGAGCCAGGCCACTATGGCTACACCTTC. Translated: CASSEPGHYGYTF.

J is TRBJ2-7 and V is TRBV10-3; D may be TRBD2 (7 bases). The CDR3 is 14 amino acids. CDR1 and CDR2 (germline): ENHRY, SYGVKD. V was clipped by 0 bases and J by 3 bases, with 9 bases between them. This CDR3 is CAISESGGDYEQYF. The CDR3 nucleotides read TGTGCCATCAGTGAGTCAGGGGGGGACTACGAGCAGTACTTC.

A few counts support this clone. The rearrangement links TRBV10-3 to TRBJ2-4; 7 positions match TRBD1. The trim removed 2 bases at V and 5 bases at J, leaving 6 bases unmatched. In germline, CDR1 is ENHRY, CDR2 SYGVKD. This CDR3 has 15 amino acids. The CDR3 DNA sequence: TGTGCCATCAGTGAGACAGGGGAGAGGGAAAACATTCAGTACTTC. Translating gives CAISETGERENIQYF.

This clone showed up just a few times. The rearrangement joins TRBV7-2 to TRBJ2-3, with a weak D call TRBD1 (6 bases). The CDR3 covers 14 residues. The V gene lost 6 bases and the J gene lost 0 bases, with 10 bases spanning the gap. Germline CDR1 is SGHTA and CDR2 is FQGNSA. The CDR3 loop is CASSWTASTDTQYF. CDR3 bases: TGTGCCAGCAGTTGGACAGCTAGCACAGATACGCAGTATTTT.

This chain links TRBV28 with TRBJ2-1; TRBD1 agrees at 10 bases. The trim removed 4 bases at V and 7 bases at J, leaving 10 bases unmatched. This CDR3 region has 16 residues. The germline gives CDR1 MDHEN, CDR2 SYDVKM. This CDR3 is CASSSIPGQGKNEQFF. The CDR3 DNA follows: TGTGCCAGCAGTTCTATCCCGGGACAGGGGAAGAATGAGCAGTTCTTC.

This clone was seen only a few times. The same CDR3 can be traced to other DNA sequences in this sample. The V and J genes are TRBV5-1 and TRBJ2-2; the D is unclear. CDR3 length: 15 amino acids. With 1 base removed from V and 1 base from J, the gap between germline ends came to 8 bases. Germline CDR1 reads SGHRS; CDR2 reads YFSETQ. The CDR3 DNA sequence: TGCGCCAGCAGCTTGTATGGGCAGAACACCGGGGAGCTGTTTTTT. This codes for CASSLYGQNTGELFF.

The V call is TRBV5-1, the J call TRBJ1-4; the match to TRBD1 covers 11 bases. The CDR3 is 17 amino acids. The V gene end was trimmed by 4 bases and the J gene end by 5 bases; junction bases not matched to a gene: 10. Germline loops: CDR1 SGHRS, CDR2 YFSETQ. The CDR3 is CASSRTGGQTLNEKLFF. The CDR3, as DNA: TGCGCCAGCAGCAGGACAGGGGGCCAGACTTTGAATGAAAAACTGTTTTTT.

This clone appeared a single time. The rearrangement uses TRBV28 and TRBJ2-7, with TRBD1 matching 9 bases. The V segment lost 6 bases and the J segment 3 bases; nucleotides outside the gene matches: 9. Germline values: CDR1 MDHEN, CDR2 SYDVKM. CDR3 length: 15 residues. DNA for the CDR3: TGTGCCAGCAGCATCGAACCGGGACAGGGCTACGAGCAGTACTTC. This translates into CASSIEPGQGYEQYF.